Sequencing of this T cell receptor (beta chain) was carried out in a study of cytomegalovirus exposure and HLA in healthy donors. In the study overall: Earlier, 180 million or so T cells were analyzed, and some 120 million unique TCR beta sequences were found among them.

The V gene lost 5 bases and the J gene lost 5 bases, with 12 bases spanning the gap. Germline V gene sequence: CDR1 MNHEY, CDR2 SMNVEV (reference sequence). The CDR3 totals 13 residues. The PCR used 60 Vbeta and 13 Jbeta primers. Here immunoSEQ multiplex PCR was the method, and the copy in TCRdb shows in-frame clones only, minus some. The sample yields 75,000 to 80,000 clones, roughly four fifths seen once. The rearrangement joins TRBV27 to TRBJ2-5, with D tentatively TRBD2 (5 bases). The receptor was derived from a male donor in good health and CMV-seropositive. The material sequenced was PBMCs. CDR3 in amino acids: CASSLTSGETQYF. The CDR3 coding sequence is TGTGCCAGCAGTCTTACTTCGGGGGAGACCCAGTACTTC.